The clone carrying this T cell receptor (beta chain) was counted many times. The sample belongs to a study of human T cells and chemical hapten exposure. Regarding time point: patch test 1, 2 weeks after DPC sensitization. Specified treatment: therapeutic diphenylcyclopropenone sensitization with weekly scalp DPC. The CDR3 spans 15 residues. V dropped 7 bases and J dropped 3; count of bases not matched to a gene: 7. Germline CDR1 reads SGHAT; CDR2 reads FQNNGV. TCRdb used MiXCR to reprocess the RACE reads, holding one entry per CDR3 protein. The repertoire holds around 69,000 distinct CDR3 sequences, around 10% seen once, with roughly 3.3% in the top ten.

Here the sequenced sample was whole blood, taken in connection with sensitization to the hapten diphenylcyclopropenone (DPC). The chain uses TRBV11-2 and TRBJ2-2, with 8 nucleotides matching TRBD1. This clonotype was sampled from a middle-aged woman with alopecia areata. Some clones in this sample may be carry-over from other donors' samples. The CDR3 bases are TGTGCCAGCATATGGCAGGGGGCTTACACCGGGGAGCTGTTTTTT. Amino acid sequence: CASIWQGAYTGELFF.